The source of this T cell receptor (beta chain) is a study of CD8 T cells in ankylosing spondylitis. Study-wide findings and caveats: Apparently characteristic of ankylosing spondylitis blood was a TCR beta motif (eight highly homologous variants). Enrichment of disease-linked clones was reportedly significant in matched ankylosing spondylitis synovial fluid.

The CDR3 totals 17 residues. Germline V gene lookup returns CDR1 SGHRS and CDR2 YFSETQ. After removal of 0 bases from V and 1 base from J, the junction contained 8 bases not matched to a gene. For TCR beta, libraries came from quantitative 5'-RACE with molecular barcodes. TCRdb reanalysed the 5' RACE reads using MiXCR and keeps one entry per CDR3 protein. Here the sample spans fewer than 550,000 distinct CDR3 sequences, approximately 5.3% being singletons. The table lists this clonotype with a few counts. Antigen unknown. The V call is TRBV5-1, the J call TRBJ2-5; 8 bases are a match to TRBD1. The sample was blood, either unsorted or a sorted T cell fraction (not recorded which). The receptor's source is a male donor with ankylosing spondylitis. CDR3 nucleotide sequence: TGCGCCAGCAGCTTGGACAGGGGGGCCGGGGGCCAAGAGACCCAGTACTTC. It is translated as CASSLDRGAGGQETQYF.